The 28 T cell receptor beta chains below come from one sample, sequenced in a study of blood T cell repertoires in COVID-19. Sequencing was performed with immunoSEQ multiplex PCR; in TCRdb, only in-frame clones are kept and a portion is missing. The table records approximately 200,000 clones, around nine tenths of them present only once. Source material: peripheral blood. These receptors all stem from a man in his sixties who had recovered from COVID-19.

The chain recombines TRBV28 with TRBJ1-1; TRBD1 might be the D (5 bases). Germline CDR1 is MDHEN and CDR2 is SYDVKM. The CDR3 runs 15 residues. Trimming pared 6 bases from V and 1 base from J, leaving 15 bases between. CDR3 in DNA: TGTGCCAGCAGGCCCAGCCAGGGCTGGAACACTGAAGCTTTCTTT. Translation gives CASRPSQGWNTEAFF.

The gene calls are TRBV19 and TRBJ2-1; D is undetermined. CDR3 length: 12 amino acids. Trimming stripped 7 bases from V and 13 bases from J, with 17 bases between. Germline V CDR1 and CDR2: LNHDA, SQIVND (reference sequence). The CDR3 sequence is CASKDPGNSQFF. The CDR3, as DNA: TGTGCCAGTAAAGACCCTGGTAATAGCCAGTTCTTC.

The V gene is TRBV4-1, the J gene TRBJ1-3; D perhaps matches TRBD1 (5 bases). The V end lost 6 bases, the J end lost 0 bases, and 15 bases lay between the germline ends. This CDR3 spans 16 amino acids. CDR1 and CDR2 from the germline V gene are MGHRA and YSYEKL. CDR3 DNA: TGCGCCAGCAGTCTGGCCAGGGCTGGCTCTGGAAACACCATATATTTT. It codes for CASSLARAGSGNTIYF.

The V and J genes are TRBV7-2 and TRBJ1-6; perhaps TRBD1 as D (6 bases). This CDR3 spans 15 amino acids. CDR1 is SGHTA and CDR2 is FQGNSA in the germline V gene. Trimming shortened V by 5 bases and J by 1 base, and 9 bases separated the two germline ends. The CDR3, as DNA: TGTGCCAGCAGCGGAGGACAGTCCTATAATTCACCCCTCCACTTT. Its translation is CASSGGQSYNSPLHF.

The genes are TRBV30 and TRBJ2-5, with D perhaps TRBD1 (6 bases). The CDR3 totals 11 residues. Germline CDR1 is GTSNPN and CDR2 is SVGIG (reference sequence). The V gene lost 4 bases and the J gene lost 3 bases, with 6 bases spanning the gap. The CDR3 sequence: CAWTGEETQYF. The CDR3 DNA reads as TGTGCCTGGACAGGGGAAGAGACCCAGTACTTC.

V is TRBV6-1 and J is TRBJ1-3; D possibly corresponds to TRBD1 (6 bases). Trimming removed 2 bases at V and 0 bases at J, with 14 bases between. This CDR3 comprises 17 residues. The germline CDR1 and CDR2 sequences are MNHNS and SASEGT. The CDR3 spells CASSEFQGFSSGNTIYF. The CDR3, as DNA: TGTGCCAGCAGTGAATTTCAGGGGTTCAGCTCTGGAAACACCATATATTTT.

This rearrangement joins TRBV7-2 to TRBJ1-5; 7 nucleotides match TRBD1. Germline values: CDR1 SGHTA, CDR2 FQGNSA. The V gene end was trimmed by 8 bases and the J gene end by 5 bases; junction bases not matched to a gene: 6. This CDR3 is built from 13 residues. DNA for the CDR3: TGTGCCAGCGGGGGACAGCCCTATCAGCCCCAGCATTTT. Its translation: CASGGQPYQPQHF.

This clone was seen only a few times. V and J are TRBV27 and TRBJ1-1, with D possibly being TRBD1 (6 bases). CDR3 length: 15 residues. Deletions cut 5 bases from V and 3 bases from J, with 16 bases between. Germline V gene sequence: CDR1 MNHEY, CDR2 SMNVEV (reference sequence). The CDR3: CASSPPDRLDTEAFF. CDR3 bases: TGTGCCAGCAGTCCACCAGACAGGCTGGACACTGAAGCTTTCTTT.

V usage is TRBV27 and J usage is TRBJ1-2, with D possibly TRBD1 on 6 matching bases. The germline V gene encodes CDR1 MNHEY and CDR2 SMNVEV (reference sequence). The CDR3 length is 14 residues. V gave up 0 bases and J gave up 6 bases, with 11 bases separating them. Here the CDR3 reads CASSLSWDIDGYTF. The CDR3 coding sequence is TGTGCCAGCAGTTTATCGTGGGACATAGATGGCTACACCTTC.

The CDR3 region is CASSPSGTQTDTQYF. The CDR3 DNA reads as TGTGCCAGCTCACCAAGCGGGACCCAGACAGATACGCAGTATTTT. The chain combines TRBV18 with TRBJ2-3, with 7 bases matching TRBD2. Germline CDR1 reads KGHSH; CDR2 reads LQKENI. This CDR3 has 15 amino acids. J gave up 3 bases and V 2 bases, and 5 bases lay outside the gene matches.

Here the CDR3 DNA reads TGTGCCAGCAGTGAACTCGCTAACTATGGCTACACCTTC. Residues: CASSELANYGYTF. The V gene is TRBV6-1, the J gene TRBJ1-2; unclear D gene. Germline CDR1 reads MNHNS; CDR2 reads SASEGT. The CDR3 length is 13 residues. Trimming stripped 2 bases from V and 0 bases from J, with 4 bases between.

This clone has a single count. The chain uses TRBV5-4 and TRBJ1-1, with 7 nucleotides matching TRBD1. Trimming removed 4 bases from V and 4 bases from J; junction bases left unmatched: 7. CDR3 length equals 14 residues. Looked up from germline, CDR1 is SGHNT and CDR2 is YYREEE (reference sequence). CDR3 region: CASSGTVKGTEAFF. CDR3 DNA sequence: TGTGCCAGCAGCGGGACAGTAAAAGGCACTGAAGCTTTCTTT.

V gene TRBV7-8 combines with J gene TRBJ2-7, with a possible D match to TRBD2 (6 bases). Germline V gene sequence: CDR1 SGHVS, CDR2 FQNEAQ. The CDR3 is 13 amino acids. V shed 5 bases and J shed 5 bases, with 13 bases lying between them. This CDR3 reads CASSPSGGHEQYF. CDR3 nucleotide sequence: TGTGCCAGCAGCCCTAGTGGAGGGCACGAGCAGTACTTC.

This clone has only one observation. V is TRBV27 and J is TRBJ2-7, with TRBD2 identical over 8 bases. The CDR3 runs to 16 residues. V shed 4 bases and J 1 base; nucleotides not matched to a gene: 9. The germline V gene encodes CDR1 MNHEY and CDR2 SMNVEV (reference sequence). CDR3 in DNA: TGTGCCAGCAGTTCTCTAGGACTAGCCCGATCCTACGAGCAGTACTTC. Protein: CASSSLGLARSYEQYF.

This clone was seen once. V gene TRBV6-6 combines with J gene TRBJ2-7; D is unclear. The CDR3 totals 12 residues. Trimming shortened V by 0 bases and J by 4 bases, and 4 bases separated the two germline ends. Germline V gives CDR1 MNHNY, CDR2 SVGAGI (reference sequence). The CDR3 protein is CASSYSSYEQYF. CDR3 nucleotide sequence: TGTGCCAGCAGTTACTCGTCTTACGAGCAGTACTTC.

The chain uses TRBV11-3 and TRBJ1-3, with 8 bases that match TRBD1. This CDR3 has 17 amino acids. CDR1 is SGHNT and CDR2 is YENEEA in the germline V gene. V lost 1 base, J lost 0 bases, and 5 bases stayed unmatched. The CDR3: CASSLASGGASGNTIYF. The CDR3 DNA is TGTGCCAGCAGCTTAGCTTCAGGGGGCGCCTCTGGAAACACCATATATTTT.

The V gene is TRBV19, the J gene TRBJ1-4, with a possible D match to TRBD1 (5 bases). Germline assignment: CDR1 LNHDA and CDR2 SQIVND (reference sequence). This CDR3 region has 14 residues. Deletions cut 6 bases from V and 0 bases from J, with 8 bases between. The CDR3 reads CASRSGPTNEKLFF. The CDR3, as DNA: TGTGCCAGTAGATCAGGGCCAACTAATGAAAAACTGTTTTTT.

The genes are TRBV11-2 and TRBJ1-2, with TRBD1 identical over 7 bases. The CDR3 has 17 amino acids. Per germline, CDR1 SGHAT and CDR2 FQNNGV. Trimming cost V 3 bases and J 7 bases; bases outside gene matches: 17. The CDR3 region is CASSLRDSLLTSGGYTF. In DNA, the CDR3 is TGTGCCAGCAGCTTGAGGGACAGCTTATTAACATCGGGTGGCTACACCTTC.

In its sample, this clone was seen a few times. V usage is TRBV5-4 and J usage is TRBJ1-5; unclear D gene. The CDR3 length is 14 residues. CDR1 is SGHNT and CDR2 is YYREEE in the germline V gene (reference sequence). V was pared by 0 bases and J by 2 bases, with 6 bases between. CDR3 sequence: CASSLGRGNQPQHF. CDR3 DNA: TGTGCCAGCAGCTTGGGGAGGGGCAATCAGCCCCAGCATTTT.

The chain couples TRBV10-3 to TRBJ2-1; the match to TRBD2 covers 9 bases. Germline trimming cut 4 bases from V and 9 bases from J; bases unmatched to any gene: 10. This CDR3 is 15 amino acids long. From germline, CDR1 is ENHRY and CDR2 SYGVKD. The CDR3 loop is CAISVGLAGAPEQFF. CDR3 DNA sequence: TGTGCCATCAGTGTCGGGTTAGCGGGAGCTCCTGAGCAGTTCTTC.

This chain uses TRBV7-2 with TRBJ2-5; 15 bases are shared with TRBD2. V was pared by 5 bases and J by 1 base, with 5 bases of the junction left unmatched. The CDR3 length is 17 residues. CDR1 is SGHTA, CDR2 FQGNSA, per germline. The CDR3 DNA is TGTGCCAGCAGCCCTCCGGGACTAGCGGGGGGCCAAGAGACCCAGTACTTC. It codes for CASSPPGLAGGQETQYF.

This chain uses TRBV28 with TRBJ1-4; 9 bases are shared with TRBD1. The V gene end was trimmed by 6 bases and the J gene end by 7 bases; junction bases not matched to a gene: 6. Germline CDR1 MDHEN, CDR2 SYDVKM. The CDR3 consists of 14 residues. CDR3 coding DNA: TGTGCCAGCAGACCCGGGACAGGGATTGAAAAACTGTTTTTT. Translated: CASRPGTGIEKLFF.

The chain combines TRBV15 with TRBJ2-1; the match to TRBD2 covers 10 bases. J lost 9 bases, V lost 3 bases, and 17 bases had no gene match. This CDR3 comprises 18 residues. The germline V gene has CDR1 LNHNV and CDR2 YYDKDF (reference sequence). The CDR3 protein is CATSSGFSGGRGSSEQFF. The CDR3 DNA reads TGTGCCACCAGCAGTGGTTTTAGCGGGGGGCGTGGGTCTAGTGAGCAGTTCTTC.

The chain is built from TRBV18 and TRBJ1-2; possible D gene TRBD1, 5 bases. Germline loops: CDR1 KGHSH, CDR2 LQKENI. This CDR3 has 18 amino acids. Trimming took 2 bases from V and 2 from J, leaving 21 bases between them. This CDR3 is CASSPKGTGLPPNYGYTF. The CDR3 DNA reads as TGTGCCAGCTCACCAAAGGGAACAGGCCTGCCCCCCAACTATGGCTACACCTTC. Full variable domain (remainder filled in from reference TRBV18 and TRBJ1-2): NAGVMQNPRHLVRRRGQEARLRCSPMKGHSHVYWYRQLPEEGLKFMVYLQKENIIDESGMPKERFSAEFPKEGPSILRIQQVVRGDSAAYFCASSPKGTGLPPNYGYTFGSGTRLTVV.

The V gene is TRBV5-1, the J gene TRBJ2-5; D gene unclear. V was cut by 1 base and J by 4 bases, with 11 bases left in between. CDR3 length: 14 residues. CDR1 and CDR2 from the germline V gene are SGHRS and YFSETQ. The CDR3 sequence is CASSLTMGPETQYF. The DNA of the CDR3 is TGCGCCAGCAGCTTGACAATGGGCCCAGAGACCCAGTACTTC. Variable domain in full (rest from reference TRBV5-1 and TRBJ2-5): KAGVTQTPRYLIKTRGQQVTLSCSPISGHRSVSWYQQTPGQGLQFLFEYFSETQRNKGNFPGRFSGRQFSNSRSEMNVSTLELGDSALYLCASSLTMGPETQYFGPGTRLLVL.

J is TRBJ2-1 and V is TRBV4-3; D unresolved. Germline V CDR1 and CDR2: LGHNA, YSLEER. The length of the CDR3 is 16 residues. Trimming removed 0 bases from V and 1 base from J, with 10 bases in between. CDR3 nucleotide sequence: TGCGCCAGCAGCCAAGATCGGTCCGAGTCCTACAATGAGCAGTTCTTC. Translated, it gives CASSQDRSESYNEQFF.

This clone has only a few counts. The chain joins TRBV30 to TRBJ2-5; D gene uncertain. The length of the CDR3 is 12 residues. CDR1 and CDR2 (germline): GTSNPN, SVGIG (reference sequence). V lost 3 bases and J lost 4, with 9 bases in between. CDR3 sequence reads: CAWRSLGETQYF. CDR3 DNA: TGTGCCTGGAGATCTCTAGGAGAGACCCAGTACTTC.

This clone is a singleton in its sample. The chain combines TRBV1 with TRBJ2-1; the table's D gene call, TRBD2, was not cross checked with the DNA. TRBV1 is a listed pseudogene. This CDR3 is 19 amino acids long. The CDR3 DNA sequence: TGCACCAGCAGCCAAGATCGGATAAGAGCGGGAGGGGATTTATATGAGCAGTTCTTC. Amino acids: CTSSQDRIRAGGDLYEQFF.